This TCR beta chain emerged from a study of blood T cell repertoires in COVID-19. The overall study: The United States, Italy and Spain were the sources of the acute and convalescent COVID-19 samples. From T cells, B-cell-depleted T cells, or PBMCs came the material, which was cDNA or gDNA.

Trimming removed 3 bases from V and 9 bases from J, with 3 bases in between. CDR3 length equals 9 residues. The germline V gene has CDR1 SQVTM and CDR2 ANQGSEA. The authors' processing: Nucleated cell number was recorded as an estimate derived from reference gene primer amplification. The protocol was immunoSEQ multiplex PCR, while the TCRdb copy is restricted to in-frame clones and leaves out a portion. That table gives V, J and clone size, and the DNA gave D and trimming. In the table there are some 45,000 clones, around 80% of which are singletons. The rearrangement links TRBV29-1 to TRBJ2-1; D ambiguous. Source material: peripheral blood. The clonotype was recovered from a man at least 80 years old in a cohort sampled during active COVID-19. CDR3 loop: CSVDLEQFF. The CDR3 region has the DNA TGCAGCGTTGATCTTGAGCAGTTCTTC.